The entry that follows covers one TCR beta chain sequence. The antigen is undetermined. Per the germline V gene, CDR1 is KGHSH and CDR2 is LQKENI. The CDR3 length is 11 residues. V dropped 3 bases and J dropped 6 bases, with 5 bases sitting between them. The data were obtained in a study of T cells after yellow fever vaccination. Study overall: The SMART-Seq v4 Ultra Low Input method served to prepare the low-cell-number fractions.

TCRdb re-analysed the 5' RACE reads in MiXCR, keeping a single row per CDR3 protein. This table holds approximately 300,000 distinct CDR3 sequences, about 10% found once. Broader study findings: Clones that expanded after primary vaccination mostly reappeared after the booster (96% CD4, approximately 87% CD8). Peak timing came faster in the weaker secondary response, day 5 versus 15. Overlap between CD4 and CD8 compartments was detected for a small share of clonotypes.

The rearrangement uses TRBV18 and TRBJ1-2, with D unclear. The sequencing here drew on CD4+ T cells sorted from PBMCs, taken 45 days after the yellow fever booster vaccination. The sequence was collected from a man aged 18-30 years who received the YFV17D yellow fever vaccine. This chain's CDR3 is CASSPSNGYTF. In nucleotides, the CDR3 is TGTGCCAGCTCACCTTCGAATGGCTACACCTTC.